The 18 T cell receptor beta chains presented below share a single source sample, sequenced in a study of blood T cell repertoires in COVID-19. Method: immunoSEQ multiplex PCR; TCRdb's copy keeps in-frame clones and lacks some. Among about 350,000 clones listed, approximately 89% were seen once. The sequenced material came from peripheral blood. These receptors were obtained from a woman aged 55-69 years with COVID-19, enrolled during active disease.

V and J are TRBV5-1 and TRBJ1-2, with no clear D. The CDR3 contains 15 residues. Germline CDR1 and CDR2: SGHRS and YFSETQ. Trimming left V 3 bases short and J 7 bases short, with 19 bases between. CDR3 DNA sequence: TGCGCCAGCAGCTATGGGCAGGCTGCCTATAGTGGCTACACCTTC. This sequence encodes CASSYGQAAYSGYTF.

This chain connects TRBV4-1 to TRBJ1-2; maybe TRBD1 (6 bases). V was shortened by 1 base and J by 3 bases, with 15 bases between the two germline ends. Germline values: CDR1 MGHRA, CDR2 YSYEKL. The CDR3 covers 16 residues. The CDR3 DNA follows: TGCGCCAGCAGCCAAGGGGGCAGGGGCGAGGACTATGGCTACACCTTC. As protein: CASSQGGRGEDYGYTF.

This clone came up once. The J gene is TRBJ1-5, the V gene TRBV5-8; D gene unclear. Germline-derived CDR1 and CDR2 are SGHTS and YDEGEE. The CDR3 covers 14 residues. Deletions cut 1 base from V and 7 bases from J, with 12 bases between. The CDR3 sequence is CASSLNGLGQPQHF. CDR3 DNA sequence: TGTGCCAGCAGCTTGAACGGACTAGGGCAGCCCCAGCATTTT.

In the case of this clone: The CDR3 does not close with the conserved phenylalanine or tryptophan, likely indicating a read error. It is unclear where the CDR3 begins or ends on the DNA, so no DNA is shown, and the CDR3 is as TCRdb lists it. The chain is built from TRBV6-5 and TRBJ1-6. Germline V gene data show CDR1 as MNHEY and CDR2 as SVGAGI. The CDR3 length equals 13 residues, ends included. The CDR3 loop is CASSYRVGGVACS.

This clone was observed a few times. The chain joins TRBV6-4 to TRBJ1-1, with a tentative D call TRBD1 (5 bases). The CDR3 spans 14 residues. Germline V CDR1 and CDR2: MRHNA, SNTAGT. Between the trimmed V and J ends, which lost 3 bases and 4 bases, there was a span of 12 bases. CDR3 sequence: CASSESQGGTEAFF. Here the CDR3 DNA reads TGTGCCAGCAGTGAGAGCCAGGGTGGCACTGAAGCTTTCTTT.

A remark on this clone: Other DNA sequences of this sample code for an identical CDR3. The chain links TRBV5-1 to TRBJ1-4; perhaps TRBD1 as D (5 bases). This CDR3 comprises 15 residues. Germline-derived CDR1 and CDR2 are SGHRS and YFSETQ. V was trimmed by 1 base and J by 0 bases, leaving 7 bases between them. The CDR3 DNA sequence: TGCGCCAGCAGCTTGCAGGGATCAACTAATGAAAAACTGTTTTTT. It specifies CASSLQGSTNEKLFF.

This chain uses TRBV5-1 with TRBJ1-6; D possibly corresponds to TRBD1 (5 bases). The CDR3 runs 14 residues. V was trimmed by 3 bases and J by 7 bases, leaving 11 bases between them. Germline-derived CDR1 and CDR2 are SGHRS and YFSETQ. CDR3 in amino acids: CASSSGDLNSPLHF. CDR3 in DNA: TGCGCCAGCAGCTCGGGGGACCTCAATTCACCCCTCCACTTT. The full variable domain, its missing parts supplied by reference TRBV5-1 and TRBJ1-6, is KAGVTQTPRYLIKTRGQQVTLSCSPISGHRSVSWYQQTPGQGLQFLFEYFSETQRNKGNFPGRFSGRQFSNSRSEMNVSTLELGDSALYLCASSSGDLNSPLHFGNGTRLTVT.

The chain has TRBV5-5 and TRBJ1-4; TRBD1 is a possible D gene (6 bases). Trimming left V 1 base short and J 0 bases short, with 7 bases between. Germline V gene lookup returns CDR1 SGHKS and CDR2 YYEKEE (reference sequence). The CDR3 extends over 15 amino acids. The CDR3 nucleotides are TGTGCCAGCAGCTTGAGGGGGACAACTAATGAAAAACTGTTTTTT. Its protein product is CASSLRGTTNEKLFF.

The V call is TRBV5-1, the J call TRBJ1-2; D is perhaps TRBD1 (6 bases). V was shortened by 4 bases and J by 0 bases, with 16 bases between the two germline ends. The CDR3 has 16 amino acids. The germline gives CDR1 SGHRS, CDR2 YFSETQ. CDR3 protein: CASSPPLQGSNYGYTF. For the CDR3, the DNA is TGCGCCAGCAGCCCGCCGCTACAGGGTTCTAACTATGGCTACACCTTC.

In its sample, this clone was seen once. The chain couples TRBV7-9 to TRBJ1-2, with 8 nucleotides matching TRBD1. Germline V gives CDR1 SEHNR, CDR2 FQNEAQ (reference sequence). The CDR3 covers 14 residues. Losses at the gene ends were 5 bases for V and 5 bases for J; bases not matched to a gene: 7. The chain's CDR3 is CASSPAGTGYGYTF. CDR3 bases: TGTGCCAGCAGCCCAGCCGGGACAGGATATGGCTACACCTTC.

CDR3 in DNA: TGTGCCAGCAGCCGACCGGGGGAAGCCAAAAACATTCAGTACTTC. Its protein product is CASSRPGEAKNIQYF. V gene TRBV6-5 combines with J gene TRBJ2-4; a possible D gene is TRBD2 (6 bases). Trimming stripped 6 bases from V and 0 bases from J, with 12 bases between. Germline V CDR1 and CDR2: MNHEY, SVGAGI. This CDR3 region has 15 residues.

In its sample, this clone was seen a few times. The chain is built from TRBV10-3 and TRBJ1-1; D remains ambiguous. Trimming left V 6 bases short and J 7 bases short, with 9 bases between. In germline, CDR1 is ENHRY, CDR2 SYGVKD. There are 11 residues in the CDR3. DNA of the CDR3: TGTGCCATCAGGGCGGAATTTGAAGCTTTCTTT. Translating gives CAIRAEFEAFF.

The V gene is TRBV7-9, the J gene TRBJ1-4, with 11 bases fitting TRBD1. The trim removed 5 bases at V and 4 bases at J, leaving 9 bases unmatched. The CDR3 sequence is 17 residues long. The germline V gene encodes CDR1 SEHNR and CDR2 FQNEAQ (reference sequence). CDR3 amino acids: CASSGQGANRGNEKLFF. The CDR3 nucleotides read TGTGCCAGCAGCGGACAGGGGGCGAACCGCGGTAATGAAAAACTGTTTTTT.

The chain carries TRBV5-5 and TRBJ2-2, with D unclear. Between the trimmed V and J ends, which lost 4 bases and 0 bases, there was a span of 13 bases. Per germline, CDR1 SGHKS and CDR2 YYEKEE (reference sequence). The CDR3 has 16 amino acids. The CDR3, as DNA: TGTGCCAGCAGCCCTGCTTTGGGCTCGAACACCGGGGAGCTGTTTTTT. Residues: CASSPALGSNTGELFF.

Written as DNA, the CDR3 is TGTGCCAGCTCACCCAGACAGGGGAGCTTAGGAGGGGACACTGAAGCTTTCTTT. Translated: CASSPRQGSLGGDTEAFF. J is TRBJ1-1 and V is TRBV18; 8 bases are shared with TRBD1. With V trimmed by 3 bases and J by 3 bases, 15 bases remained unmatched. Germline V gives CDR1 KGHSH, CDR2 LQKENI. The CDR3 sequence is 18 residues long.

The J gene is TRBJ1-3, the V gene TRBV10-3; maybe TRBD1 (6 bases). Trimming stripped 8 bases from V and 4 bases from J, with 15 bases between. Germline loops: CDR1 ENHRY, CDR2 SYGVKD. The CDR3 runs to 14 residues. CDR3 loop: CAISEGHIGNTIYF. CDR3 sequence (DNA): TGTGCCATCTCAGAGGGACATATCGGAAACACCATATATTTT.

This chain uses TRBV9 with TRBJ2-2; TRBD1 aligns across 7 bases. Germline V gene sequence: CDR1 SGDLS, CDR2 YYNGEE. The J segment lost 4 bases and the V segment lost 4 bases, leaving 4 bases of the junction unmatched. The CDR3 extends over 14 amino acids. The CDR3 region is CASSSGQSTGELFF. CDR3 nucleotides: TGTGCCAGCAGCTCGGGACAGAGCACCGGGGAGCTGTTTTTT. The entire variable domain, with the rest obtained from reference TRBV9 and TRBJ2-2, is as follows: DSGVTQTPKHLITATGQRVTLRCSPRSGDLSVYWYQQSLDQGLQFLIQYYNGEERAKGNILERFSAQQFPDLHSELNLSSLELGDSALYFCASSSGQSTGELFFGEGSRLTVL.

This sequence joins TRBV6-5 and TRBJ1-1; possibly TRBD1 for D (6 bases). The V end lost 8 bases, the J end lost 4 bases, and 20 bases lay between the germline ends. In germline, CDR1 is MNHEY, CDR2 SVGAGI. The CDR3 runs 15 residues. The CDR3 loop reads CASLQPGGRATEAFF. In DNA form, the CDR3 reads TGTGCCAGCCTTCAACCCGGGGGGCGAGCCACTGAAGCTTTCTTT.